The 14 T cell receptor beta chains below all came from one sample that was sequenced in a study of blood T cell repertoires in COVID-19. Some clones are missing from TCRdb's copy, which holds only in-frame ones; the method was immunoSEQ multiplex PCR. The sample has fewer than 300,000 clones; 88% are singletons. The sequencing sample was made of peripheral blood. The receptors were gathered from a man aged 55 to 70 who had recovered from COVID-19.

The J gene is TRBJ2-1, the V gene TRBV9; a weak D match, TRBD2 (5 bases). Trimming took 0 bases from V and 7 from J, leaving 14 bases between them. Germline V lookup: CDR1 SGDLS, CDR2 YYNGEE. CDR3 length: 15 residues. The CDR3 region is CASSVDEGKQNEQFF. Here the CDR3 DNA reads TGTGCCAGCAGCGTAGACGAGGGAAAACAGAATGAGCAGTTCTTC.

The gene calls are TRBV5-1 and TRBJ2-7; 7 bases are a match to TRBD2. Germline V CDR1 and CDR2: SGHRS, YFSETQ. V was pared by 1 base and J by 7 bases, with 14 bases of the junction left unmatched. The CDR3 loop spans 16 amino acids. In nucleotides, the CDR3 is TGCGCCAGCAGCTTGCCGCGGGCGGGTGGGCGGGGGGAGCAGTACTTC. Translation: CASSLPRAGGRGEQYF.

This clone is a singleton in its sample. The chain recombines TRBV10-1 with TRBJ2-5, with 9 positions matching TRBD1. CDR3 size: 17 residues. CDR1 is WNHNN, CDR2 SYGVQD, per germline (reference sequence). The J segment lost 4 bases and the V segment lost 10 bases, leaving 19 bases of the junction unmatched. DNA for the CDR3: TGCGCCACCATCCCCAGTCCGGGACAGGGAGTTGCAGAGACCCAGTACTTC. The encoded protein is CATIPSPGQGVAETQYF.

This chain connects TRBV29-1 to TRBJ2-7, with D possibly TRBD1 on 6 matching bases. Germline-derived CDR1 and CDR2 are SQVTM and ANQGSEA. The CDR3 has 15 amino acids. Trimming left V 2 bases short and J 0 bases short, with 14 bases between. The CDR3 DNA reads as TGCAGCGTTGAACTCCTGGACAGCTACTCCTACGAGCAGTACTTC. Translation gives CSVELLDSYSYEQYF.

The J gene is TRBJ1-2, the V gene TRBV6-2 or TRBV6-3; no clear D gene. The V end was cut by 6 bases, the J end by 8 bases, with 13 bases between. The CDR3 length is 12 residues. Germline V gene data show CDR1 as MNHEY and CDR2 as SVGEGT. DNA for the CDR3: TGTGCCAGCAGCCCCGGTGTGGTAGGCTACACCTTC. Protein: CASSPGVVGYTF.

The chain links TRBV6-6 to TRBJ2-7; TRBD1 is a possible D gene (8 bases). Trimming stripped 6 bases from V and 6 bases from J, with 18 bases between. This CDR3 has 14 amino acids. CDR1 and CDR2 (germline): MNHNY, SVGAGI (reference sequence). The CDR3 spells CASRGGTGWSEQYF. The CDR3 nucleotides read TGTGCCAGCAGGGGAGGGACAGGTTGGAGCGAGCAGTACTTC.

The chain recombines TRBV6-2 or TRBV6-3 with TRBJ2-1; D not certain. Germline CDR1 is MNHEY and CDR2 is SVGEGT. The CDR3 spans 11 residues. V lost 6 bases to trimming and J lost 10 bases, with 10 bases between them. DNA of the CDR3: TGTGCCAGCAGCATCTTGAGAGAGCAGTTCTTC. It specifies CASSILREQFF.

In its sample, this clone was seen a few times. The chain links TRBV7-9 to TRBJ1-2; the match to TRBD1 covers 9 bases. CDR3 length equals 13 residues. Unmatched junction bases numbered 6, after V lost 5 bases and J lost 8 bases. Germline CDR1 and CDR2: SEHNR and FQNEAQ (reference sequence). The CDR3 bases are TGTGCCAGCAGCCCACAGGGGGCGGAAGGCTACACCTTC. Its protein is CASSPQGAEGYTF.

The chain links TRBV5-1 to TRBJ2-3; 7 nucleotides align to TRBD1. Germline CDR1 SGHRS, CDR2 YFSETQ. Trimming at V came to 5 bases and at J to 2 bases, leaving 5 bases not matched to a gene. The length of the CDR3 is 14 residues. The CDR3: CASRGDRYTDTQYF. The DNA of the CDR3 is TGCGCCAGCAGGGGGGACAGATACACAGATACGCAGTATTTT.

The chain has TRBV6-5 and TRBJ2-3, with 11 bases fitting TRBD2. CDR1 and CDR2 from the germline V gene are MNHEY and SVGAGI. The CDR3 consists of 16 residues. Trimming cost V 2 bases and J 4 bases; bases outside gene matches: 5. CDR3 coding DNA: TGTGCCAGCAGTTACCCACTAGCGGGGGTGCCAGATACGCAGTATTTT. This gives the protein CASSYPLAGVPDTQYF.

This rearrangement joins TRBV11-1 to TRBJ1-2; a weak D match, TRBD1 (5 bases). Germline CDR1 reads SGHAT; CDR2 reads FQDESV (reference sequence). The CDR3 covers 15 residues. Trimming left V 2 bases short and J 6 bases short, with 16 bases between. The CDR3, as DNA: TGTGCCAGCAGCTTAAGTTCTTCCAGGGTTGATGGCTACACCTTC. Its protein is CASSLSSSRVDGYTF.

The J gene is TRBJ2-1, the V gene TRBV7-3; 8 bases match TRBD1. CDR1 is SGHTA, CDR2 FQGTGA, per germline. There are 15 residues in the CDR3. Unmatched junction bases numbered 8, after V lost 5 bases and J lost 5 bases. The CDR3 reads CASSRDRGLNNEQFF. CDR3 nucleotides: TGTGCCAGCAGCCGTGACAGGGGTCTGAACAATGAGCAGTTCTTC.

This chain connects TRBV3-1 (or the pseudogene TRBV3-2) to TRBJ2-5; possibly TRBD1 for D (7 bases). The V end lost 2 bases, the J end lost 2 bases, and 15 bases lay between the germline ends. Germline V gene lookup returns CDR1 LGHDT and CDR2 YNNKEL (reference sequence). This CDR3 is 16 amino acids long. The DNA for the CDR3 is TGTGCCAGCAGCCAAATAGGAGGGACAGTTCAAGAGACCCAGTACTTC. Protein: CASSQIGGTVQETQYF.

The chain couples TRBV4-1 to TRBJ2-3, with 10 bases aligning to TRBD2. The germline gives CDR1 MGHRA, CDR2 YSYEKL. The ends lost 0 bases at V and 4 bases at J; junction bases unmatched: 16. CDR3 length: 20 amino acids. CDR3 amino acids: CASSQDPHSGGAPLADTQYF. The CDR3 DNA reads as TGCGCCAGCAGCCAAGATCCACACAGCGGGGGGGCCCCTCTAGCAGATACGCAGTATTTT.